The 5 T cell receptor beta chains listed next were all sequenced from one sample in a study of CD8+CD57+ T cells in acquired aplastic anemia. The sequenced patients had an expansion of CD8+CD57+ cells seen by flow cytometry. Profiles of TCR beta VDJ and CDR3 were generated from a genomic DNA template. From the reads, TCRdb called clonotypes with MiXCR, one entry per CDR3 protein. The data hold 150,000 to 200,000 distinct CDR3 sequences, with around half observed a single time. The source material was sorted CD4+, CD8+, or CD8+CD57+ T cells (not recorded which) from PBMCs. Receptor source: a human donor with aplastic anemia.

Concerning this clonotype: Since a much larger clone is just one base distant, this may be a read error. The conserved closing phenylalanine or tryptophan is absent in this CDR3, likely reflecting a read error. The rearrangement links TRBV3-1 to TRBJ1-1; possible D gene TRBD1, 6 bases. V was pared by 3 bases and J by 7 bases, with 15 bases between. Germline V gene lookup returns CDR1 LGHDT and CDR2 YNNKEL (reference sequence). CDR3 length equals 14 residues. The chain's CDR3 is CASSQSTGNREAFL. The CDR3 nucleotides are TGTGCCAGCAGCCAGTCGACAGGAAACCGTGAAGCTTTCCTT.

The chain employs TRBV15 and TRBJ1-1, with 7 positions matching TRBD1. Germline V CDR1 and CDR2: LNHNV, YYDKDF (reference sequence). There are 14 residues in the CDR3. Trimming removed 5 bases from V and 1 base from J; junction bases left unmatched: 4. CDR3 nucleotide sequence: TGTGCCACCAGCTTGGGACAGAGGAACACTGAAGCTTTCTTT. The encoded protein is CATSLGQRNTEAFF.

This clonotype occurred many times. The CDR3 DNA reads as TGTGCCAGCAGCCCTACGACAGGGCTAATCAATTCACCCCTCCACTTT. The encoded protein is CASSPTTGLINSPLHF. The chain combines TRBV2 with TRBJ1-6, with 7 bases fitting TRBD1. This CDR3 contains 16 residues. The V and J ends lost 6 bases and 7 bases, in that order; junction bases with no gene match: 12. Germline V gene data show CDR1 as SNHLY and CDR2 as FYNNEI.

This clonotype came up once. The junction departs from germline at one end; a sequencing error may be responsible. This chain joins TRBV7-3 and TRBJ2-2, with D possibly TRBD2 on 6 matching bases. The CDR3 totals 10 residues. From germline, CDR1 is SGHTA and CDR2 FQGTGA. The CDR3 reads CASSPRELFF. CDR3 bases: TGTGCCAGCAGCCCCCGGGAGCTGTTTTTC.

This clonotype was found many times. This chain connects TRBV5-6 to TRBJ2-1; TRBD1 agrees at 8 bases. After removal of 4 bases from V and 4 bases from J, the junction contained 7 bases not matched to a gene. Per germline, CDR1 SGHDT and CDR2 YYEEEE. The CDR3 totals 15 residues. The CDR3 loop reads CASSPTGVGYNEQFF. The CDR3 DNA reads TGTGCCAGCAGCCCGACAGGGGTAGGTTACAATGAGCAGTTCTTC.